This T cell receptor beta chain was documented in a study of T cell changes during pregnancy in multiple sclerosis. Only in-frame clones appear in the TCRdb table, and some are missing; sequencing was by immunoSEQ multiplex PCR. The sample carries roughly 100,000 clones, about 90% recorded once. The CDR3 has 14 residues. The germline V gene encodes CDR1 SGHDT and CDR2 YYEEEE. The V gene end was trimmed by 4 bases and the J gene end by 4 bases; junction bases not matched to a gene: 7. The TCR was taken from a female donor with multiple sclerosis, enrolled in a pregnancy study. The sample consisted of peripheral blood, taken before pregnancy. The rearrangement uses TRBV5-6 and TRBJ1-1; 7 positions match TRBD1. The CDR3 reads CASSMTGRATEAFF. Written as DNA, the CDR3 is TGTGCCAGCAGCATGACAGGGCGGGCCACTGAAGCTTTCTTT.